The source of this T cell receptor (beta chain) is a study of blood T cell repertoires in COVID-19 (TCRdb year 2020). Study-wide context: The collaborator samples originated in the United States, Italy and Spain and spanned the acute and convalescent phases of COVID-19. HLA class I and class II types, where available, came from metadata supplied by the sample provider rather than from assay-based typing. Subjects who had been exposed to COVID-19, were actively infected with it, or had recovered from it provided the deeply sampled blood TCRbeta repertoires that made up the dataset. Sample metadata almost always included a de-identified subject ID, COVID-19 status, age in years and sex. Samples were obtained from the ongoing ImmuneRACE study (first 160 participants) and from over 1,000 subjects provided by 6 global collaborators. A freely available public database, intended as a resource for researchers studying the immune response to SARS-CoV-2, is where the repertoires were released. The material from the prospective study consisted of cDNA or gDNA derived from T cells, B-cell-depleted T cells, or PBMCs. What the authors observed across the whole study: The amount of clinical and demographic metadata varied by source and participant and was provided uncurated.

Of note for this clone: Its antigen is not yet known. The input lacks base qualities; no much larger clone sits a single base away.

One collaborating source in Seattle enrolled patients while the patients were actively infected and followed the patients over time throughout the course of disease. Each collaborating institution followed its own protocols to collect whole blood in K2EDTA tubes. For TCRbeta analysis, collaborator samples were shipped as frozen whole blood, as isolated PBMCs, or as DNA extracted from either sample type. The cysteine opens and the phenylalanine closes a CDR3 of 11 amino acids. Solely the CDR3 DNA is kept, with 33 bases framed from the first base. V is shortened by 6 bases, J by 14 bases, and the region joining them spans 14 bases. CDR1 and CDR2 are read off the germline V gene as SNHLY and FYNNEI. TCRbeta CDR3 regions were amplified from genomic DNA by means of the immunoSEQ Assay, a bias-controlled multiplex PCR. Processing in the source paper ran as follows. The number of nucleated cells in each sample was estimated by amplification of reference gene primers within the assay. Sequence reads were collapsed and filtered to measure the absolute abundance of every unique TCRbeta CDR3 rearrangement. For each sample, productive Simpson clonality was calculated by taking the square root of Simpson's diversity index across productive rearrangements. Drawn from immuneACCESS, this table holds only the in-frame rearrangements with V and J called that TCRdb kept. Clones are partly lost; checked studies trace under half to an unresolved V gene and leave the rest unexplained. The DNA was the basis for D and trimming; V, J and clone size are from that table. Counted in this sample were about 240,000 clones; around 81% of them appeared once. The top ten hold roughly 8% of the sample.

The material sequenced was peripheral blood. The TCR was taken from a woman aged 80 or over with COVID-19, enrolled during active disease. Recombination connected TRBV2 to TRBJ2-1; 7 matching bases give a weak D call of TRBD2. In nucleotides, the sequence is TGTGCCAGCAGCGAGAAGGGGGGGGAGTTCTTC. Its amino acids are CASSEKGGEFF.